These 4 T cell receptor beta chains were all obtained from the same sample, sequenced in a study of early T cells in non-severe SARS-CoV-2 infection. TCRdb passed the 5' RACE reads through MiXCR, listing each CDR3 protein once. The sample gives 50,000 to 60,000 distinct CDR3 sequences, roughly 7.7% of which show up once; 3% to 4% is in the top ten. The material sequenced was whole blood. Source of these receptors: an adult who was a healthcare worker with PCR-confirmed SARS-CoV-2 infection or an uninfected control (not recorded which).

This clonotype was observed a handful of times. This chain links TRBV7-9 with TRBJ2-1; 7 bases agree with TRBD2. The CDR3 is 16 residues long. V was pared by 4 bases and J by 1 base, with 7 bases of the junction left unmatched. Germline-derived CDR1 and CDR2 are SEHNR and FQNEAQ (reference sequence). The CDR3 spells CASSSRIAGSYNEQFF. The CDR3 DNA is TGTGCCAGCAGCTCCCGGATAGCGGGTTCCTACAATGAGCAGTTCTTC.

This clonotype was recorded many times. The rearrangement links TRBV2 to TRBJ2-7, with 10 bases that match TRBD1. The CDR3 has 14 residues. V was clipped by 5 bases and J by 1 base; unmatched bases: 2. CDR1 and CDR2 from the germline V gene are SNHLY and FYNNEI. CDR3 coding DNA: TGTGCCAGCAGTCGGACAGGGGGTTCCTACGAGCAGTACTTC. Translating it yields CASSRTGGSYEQYF.

A few counts support this clonotype. J is TRBJ2-1 and V is TRBV11-3, with D hard to call. The CDR3 has 12 residues. The V end lost 1 base, the J end lost 10 bases, and 8 bases lay between the germline ends. Germline V gene sequence: CDR1 SGHNT, CDR2 YENEEA. CDR3 in DNA: TGTGCCAGCAGCTTAGGCGCTTGGGAGCAGTTCTTC. Amino acids: CASSLGAWEQFF.

This clonotype was recorded many times. The chain carries TRBV19 and TRBJ1-5, with 7 nucleotides matching TRBD1. Germline lookup yields CDR1 LNHDA and CDR2 SQIVND (reference sequence). V shed 10 bases, J shed 3 bases, and the junction held 6 bases outside the gene matches. The CDR3 sequence is 13 residues long. CDR3 nucleotides: TGTGCCATCTCGGGACAGCTCAATCAGCCCCAGCATTTT. This sequence encodes CAISGQLNQPQHF.